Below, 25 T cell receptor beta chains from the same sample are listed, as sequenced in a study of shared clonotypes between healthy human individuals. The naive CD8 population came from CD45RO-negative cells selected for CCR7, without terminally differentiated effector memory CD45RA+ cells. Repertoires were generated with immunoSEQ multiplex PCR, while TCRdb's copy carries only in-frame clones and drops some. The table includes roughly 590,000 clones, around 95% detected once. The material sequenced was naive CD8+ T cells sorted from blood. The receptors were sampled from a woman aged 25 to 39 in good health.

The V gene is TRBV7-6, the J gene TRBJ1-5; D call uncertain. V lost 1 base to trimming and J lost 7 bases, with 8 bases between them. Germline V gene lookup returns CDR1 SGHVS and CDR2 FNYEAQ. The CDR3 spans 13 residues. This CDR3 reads CASSLGRGQPQHF. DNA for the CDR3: TGTGCCAGCAGCTTAGGGCGTGGGCAGCCCCAGCATTTT.

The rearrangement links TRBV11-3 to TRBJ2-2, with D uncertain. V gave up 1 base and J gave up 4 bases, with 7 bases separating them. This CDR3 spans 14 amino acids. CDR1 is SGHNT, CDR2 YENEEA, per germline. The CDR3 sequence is CASSLAARTGELFF. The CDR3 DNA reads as TGTGCCAGCAGCTTAGCGGCGCGCACCGGGGAGCTGTTTTTT.

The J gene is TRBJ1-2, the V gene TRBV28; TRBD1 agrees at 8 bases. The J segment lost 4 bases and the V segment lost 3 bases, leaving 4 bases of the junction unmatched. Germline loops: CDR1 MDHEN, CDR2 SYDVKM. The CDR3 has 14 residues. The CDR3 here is CASSFQDRVYGYTF. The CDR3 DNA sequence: TGTGCCAGCAGTTTTCAGGACAGGGTCTATGGCTACACCTTC.

The CDR3 region has the DNA TGTGCCAGCAGCGTAGGACAGGGGCTCAGAAATACTGAAGCTTTCTTT. As protein: CASSVGQGLRNTEAFF. J is TRBJ1-1 and V is TRBV9, with TRBD1 matching 8 bases. This CDR3 is built from 16 residues. The ends lost 0 bases at V and 5 bases at J; junction bases unmatched: 9. CDR1 SGDLS and CDR2 YYNGEE come from the germline V gene.

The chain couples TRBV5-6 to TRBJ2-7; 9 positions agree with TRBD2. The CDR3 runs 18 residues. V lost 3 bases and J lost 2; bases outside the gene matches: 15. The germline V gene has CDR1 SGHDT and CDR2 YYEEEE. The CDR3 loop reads CASSWWKAGGGVTYEQYF. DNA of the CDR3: TGTGCCAGCAGCTGGTGGAAAGCGGGAGGTGGGGTAACCTACGAGCAGTACTTC.

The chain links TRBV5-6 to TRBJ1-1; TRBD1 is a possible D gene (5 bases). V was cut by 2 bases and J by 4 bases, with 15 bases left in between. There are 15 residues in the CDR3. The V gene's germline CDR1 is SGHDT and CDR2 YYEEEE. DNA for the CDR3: TGTGCCAGCAGCTTTGAGGCGGGGGTAGGCACTGAAGCTTTCTTT. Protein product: CASSFEAGVGTEAFF.

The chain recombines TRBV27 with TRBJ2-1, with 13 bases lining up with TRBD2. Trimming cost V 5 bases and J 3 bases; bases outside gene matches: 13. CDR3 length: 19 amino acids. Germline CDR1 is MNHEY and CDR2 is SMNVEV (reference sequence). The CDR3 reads CASSPRTGTSGIGYNEQFF. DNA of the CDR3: TGTGCCAGCAGTCCCCGGACCGGGACTAGCGGGATCGGCTACAATGAGCAGTTCTTC.

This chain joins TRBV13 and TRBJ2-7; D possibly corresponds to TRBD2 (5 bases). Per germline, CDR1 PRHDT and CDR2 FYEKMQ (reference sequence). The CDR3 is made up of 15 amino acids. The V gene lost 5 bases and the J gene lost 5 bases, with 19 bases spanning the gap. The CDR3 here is CASSPPTEGPHEQYF. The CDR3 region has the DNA TGTGCCAGCAGCCCACCGACTGAGGGTCCCCACGAGCAGTACTTC. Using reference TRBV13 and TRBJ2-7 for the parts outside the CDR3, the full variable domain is AAGVIQSPRHLIKEKRETATLKCYPIPRHDTVYWYQQGPGQDPQFLISFYEKMQSDKGSIPDRFSAQQFSDYHSELNMSSLELGDSALYFCASSPPTEGPHEQYFGPGTRLTVT.

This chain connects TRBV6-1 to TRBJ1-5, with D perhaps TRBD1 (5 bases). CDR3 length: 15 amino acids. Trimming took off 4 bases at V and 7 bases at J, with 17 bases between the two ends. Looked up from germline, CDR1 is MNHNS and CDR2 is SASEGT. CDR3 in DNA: TGTGCCAGCAGTGCTACACCCGGGGCATACCAGCCCCAGCATTTT. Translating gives CASSATPGAYQPQHF.

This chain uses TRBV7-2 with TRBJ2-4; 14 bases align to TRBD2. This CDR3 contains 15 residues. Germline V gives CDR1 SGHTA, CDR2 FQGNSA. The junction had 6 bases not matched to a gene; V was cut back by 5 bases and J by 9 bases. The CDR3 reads CASSPTSGRGSIQYF. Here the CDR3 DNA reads TGTGCCAGCAGCCCGACTAGCGGGAGGGGAAGCATTCAGTACTTC.

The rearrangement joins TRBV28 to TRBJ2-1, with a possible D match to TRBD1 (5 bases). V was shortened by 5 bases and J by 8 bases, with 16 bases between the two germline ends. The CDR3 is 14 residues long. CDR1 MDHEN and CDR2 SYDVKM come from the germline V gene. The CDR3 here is CASSIKGVPDEQFF. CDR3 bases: TGTGCCAGCAGTATTAAAGGGGTTCCAGATGAGCAGTTCTTC.

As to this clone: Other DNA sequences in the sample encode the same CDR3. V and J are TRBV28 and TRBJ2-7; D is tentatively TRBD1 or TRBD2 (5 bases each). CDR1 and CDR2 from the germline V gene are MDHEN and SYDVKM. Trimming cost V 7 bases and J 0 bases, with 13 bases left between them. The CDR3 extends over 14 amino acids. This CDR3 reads CASTLAGSSYEQYF. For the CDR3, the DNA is TGTGCCAGCACCCTCGCAGGGAGCTCCTACGAGCAGTACTTC.

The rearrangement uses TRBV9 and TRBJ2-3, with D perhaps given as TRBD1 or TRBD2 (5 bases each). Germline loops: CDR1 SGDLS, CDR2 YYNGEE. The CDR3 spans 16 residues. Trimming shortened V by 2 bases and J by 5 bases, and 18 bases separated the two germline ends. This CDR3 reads CASSVLGGGDLDTQYF. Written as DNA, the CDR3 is TGTGCCAGCAGCGTTTTGGGTGGTGGGGACCTAGATACGCAGTATTTT. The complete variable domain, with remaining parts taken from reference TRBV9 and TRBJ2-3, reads DSGVTQTPKHLITATGQRVTLRCSPRSGDLSVYWYQQSLDQGLQFLIQYYNGEERAKGNILERFSAQQFPDLHSELNLSSLELGDSALYFCASSVLGGGDLDTQYFGPGTRLTVL.

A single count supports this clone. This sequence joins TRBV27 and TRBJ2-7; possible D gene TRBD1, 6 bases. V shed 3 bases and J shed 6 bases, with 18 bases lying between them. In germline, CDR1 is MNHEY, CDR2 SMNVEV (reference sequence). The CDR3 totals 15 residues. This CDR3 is CASSFSGAGASEQYF. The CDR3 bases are TGTGCCAGCAGTTTTAGTGGCGCAGGGGCGAGCGAGCAGTACTTC.

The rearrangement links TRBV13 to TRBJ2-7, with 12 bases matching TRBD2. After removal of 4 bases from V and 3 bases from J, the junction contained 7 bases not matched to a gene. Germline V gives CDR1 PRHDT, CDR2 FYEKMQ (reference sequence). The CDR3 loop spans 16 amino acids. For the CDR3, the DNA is TGTGCCAGCAGCTCCGGGACTAGCGGGCTACGCTACGAGCAGTACTTC. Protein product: CASSSGTSGLRYEQYF. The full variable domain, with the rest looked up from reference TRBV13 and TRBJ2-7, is AAGVIQSPRHLIKEKRETATLKCYPIPRHDTVYWYQQGPGQDPQFLISFYEKMQSDKGSIPDRFSAQQFSDYHSELNMSSLELGDSALYFCASSSGTSGLRYEQYFGPGTRLTVT.

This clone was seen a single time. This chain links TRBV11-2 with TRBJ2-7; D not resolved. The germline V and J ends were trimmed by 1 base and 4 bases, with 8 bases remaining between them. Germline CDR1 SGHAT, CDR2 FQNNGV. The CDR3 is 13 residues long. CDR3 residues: CASSLGSFYEQYF. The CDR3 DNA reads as TGTGCCAGCAGCTTAGGAAGCTTTTACGAGCAGTACTTC. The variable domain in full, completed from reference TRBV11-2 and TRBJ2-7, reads EAGVAQSPRYKIIEKRQSVAFWCNPISGHATLYWYQQILGQGPKLLIQFQNNGVVDDSQLPKDRFSAERLKGVDSTLKIQPAKLEDSAVYLCASSLGSFYEQYFGPGTRLTVT.

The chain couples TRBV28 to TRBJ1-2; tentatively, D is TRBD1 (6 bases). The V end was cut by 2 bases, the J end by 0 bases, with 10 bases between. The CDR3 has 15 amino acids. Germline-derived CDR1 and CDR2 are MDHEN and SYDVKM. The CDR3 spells CASSLTGTTNYGYTF. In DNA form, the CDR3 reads TGTGCCAGCAGTTTAACAGGGACGACTAACTATGGCTACACCTTC.

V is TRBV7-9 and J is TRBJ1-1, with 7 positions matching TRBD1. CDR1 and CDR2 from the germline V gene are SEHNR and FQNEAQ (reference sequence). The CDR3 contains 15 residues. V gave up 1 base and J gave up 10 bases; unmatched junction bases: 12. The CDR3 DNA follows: TGTGCCAGCAGCTTAGGGCAGGGGGTCCGTCTGTCAGCTTTCTTT. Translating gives CASSLGQGVRLSAFF.

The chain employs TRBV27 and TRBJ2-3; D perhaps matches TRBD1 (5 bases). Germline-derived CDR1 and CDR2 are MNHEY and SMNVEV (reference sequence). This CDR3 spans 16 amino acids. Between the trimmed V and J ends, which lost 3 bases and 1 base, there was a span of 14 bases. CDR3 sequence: CASSFSRALGTDTQYF. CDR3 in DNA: TGTGCCAGCAGTTTTAGCAGGGCCTTGGGCACAGATACGCAGTATTTT.

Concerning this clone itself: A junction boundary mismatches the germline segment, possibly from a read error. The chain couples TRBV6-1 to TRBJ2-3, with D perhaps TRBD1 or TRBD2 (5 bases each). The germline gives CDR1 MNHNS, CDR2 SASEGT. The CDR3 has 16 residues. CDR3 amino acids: CASSEGWGMSTDTQYF. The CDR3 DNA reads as TGTGCCAGCAGCGAAGGTTGGGGGATGAGCACAGATACGCAGTATTTT.

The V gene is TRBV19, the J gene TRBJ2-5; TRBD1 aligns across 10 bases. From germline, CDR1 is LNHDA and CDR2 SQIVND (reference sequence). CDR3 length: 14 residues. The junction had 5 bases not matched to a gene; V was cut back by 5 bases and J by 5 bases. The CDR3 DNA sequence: TGTGCCAGTAGTGCGGGACAGGGGAGGGAGACCCAGTACTTC. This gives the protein CASSAGQGRETQYF.

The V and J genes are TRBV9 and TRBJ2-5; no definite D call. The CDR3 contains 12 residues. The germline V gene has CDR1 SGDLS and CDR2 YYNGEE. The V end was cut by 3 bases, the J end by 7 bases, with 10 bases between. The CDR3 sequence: CASSGGGGTQYF. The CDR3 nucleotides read TGTGCCAGCAGCGGAGGTGGTGGGACCCAGTACTTC.

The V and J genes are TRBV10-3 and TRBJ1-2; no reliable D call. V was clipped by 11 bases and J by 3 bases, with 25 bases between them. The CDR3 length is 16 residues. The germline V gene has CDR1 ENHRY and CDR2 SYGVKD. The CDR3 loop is CAATSESYLGYYGYTF. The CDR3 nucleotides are TGTGCCGCCACCAGCGAGTCATACTTGGGGTACTATGGCTACACCTTC.

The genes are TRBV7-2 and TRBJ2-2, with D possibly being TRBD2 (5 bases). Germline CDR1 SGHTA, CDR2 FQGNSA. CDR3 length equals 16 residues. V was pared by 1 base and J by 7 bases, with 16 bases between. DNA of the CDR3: TGTGCCAGCAGCTTAGATAGTTGGGAGTACGGCGGGGAGCTGTTTTTT. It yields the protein CASSLDSWEYGGELFF. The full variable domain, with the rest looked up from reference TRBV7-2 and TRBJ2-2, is GAGVSQSPSNKVTEKGKDVELRCDPISGHTALYWYRQSLGQGLEFLIYFQGNSAPDKSGLPSDRFSAERTGGSVSTLTIQRTQQEDSAVYLCASSLDSWEYGGELFFGEGSRLTVL.

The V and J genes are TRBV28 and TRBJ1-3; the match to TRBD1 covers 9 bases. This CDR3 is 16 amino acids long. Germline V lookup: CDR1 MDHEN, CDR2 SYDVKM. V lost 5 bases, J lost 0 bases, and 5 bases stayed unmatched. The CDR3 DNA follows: TGTGCCAGCAGTCTAACAGGGGGCAACTCTGGAAACACCATATATTTT. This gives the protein CASSLTGGNSGNTIYF.